This T cell receptor beta chain was observed in a study of TET2 disruption in CD19-targeted CAR T cells (dated by TCRdb to the late 2010s). Broadly, across the study: The number of samples was determined by the original clinical trial design and by which samples were available, and no additional inclusion criteria were applied.

TCR beta chain deep sequencing was performed with the immunoSEQ assay. As for the original processing: Only productive TCR beta rearrangements were used to calculate clonotype frequencies. The immuneACCESS repertoire file appears here via TCRdb, limited to in-frame rearrangements. These files lack a portion of the clones; in checked studies, under half of the deficit traces to unresolved V genes, and the cause of the others is not known. The DNA was the basis for D and trimming; V, J and clone size are from that table. This sample's clone table shows under 30,000 clones. The top ten constitute 1.9% of the sample. Overall results and qualifications from the work: The conclusions drawn about the patient's CAR T cells were based on extensive analysis of just one subject.

The treatment or condition label here, explained by the study, means: autologous CTL019 cells: CD19 CAR with 4-1BB and CD3 zeta domains. TCR zeta and 4-1BB costimulatory signaling domains were incorporated into the CD19 CAR. Leukapheresis was used to collect the T cells for CTL019 manufacturing from peripheral blood. The DNeasy Blood and Tissue Kit was used to extract genomic DNA from pre-infusion T cells, peripheral blood, or sorted post-infusion T cells. V and J are trimmed by 4 bases and 5 bases, and the gene matches miss 10 bases of the junction. Inclusive of the bounding cysteine and phenylalanine, the CDR3 is 17 residues long. Part of the CDR3 DNA is given, 42 bases translated from base 1. The germline V gene gives CDR1 as LGHNA and CDR2 as YNFKEQ. Concerning this clone: Its cognate antigen has yet to be identified. Coverage ceases 3 residues before the CDR3 finishes, and the germline J gene fills in the end.

In this chain, TRBV4-2 is recombined with TRBJ2-3; TRBD2 lines up with 12 middle nucleotides. Specimen: CD8- CAR+ T cells sorted from cultured blood T cells, collected for CD19 CAR T cell therapy. In the paper's terms, the cell subset or site label means: CD8-negative CAR-positive T cells from the infusion product. The receptor comes from a man between 70 and 80 years old with chronic lymphocytic leukemia. The CDR3 reads as follows: CASSPGASGGARDTQYF. CDR3 DNA (partial): TGTGCCAGCAGCCCTGGGGCTAGCGGGGGGGCTAGAGATACG.